This T cell receptor (beta chain) derives from a study of control samples from healthy donors and cancer patients. On this clone: Distinct nucleotide sequences in the sample also encode this CDR3.

Trimming removed 3 bases at V and 4 bases at J, with 9 bases between. This CDR3 is 13 amino acids long. CDR1 and CDR2 (germline): LNHDA, SQIVND (reference sequence). Here immunoSEQ multiplex PCR was the method, and the copy in TCRdb shows in-frame clones only, minus some. The sample lists some 130,000 clones; 90% were seen once. The receptor was isolated from a middle-aged man in good health. Sequenced input: blood. V and J are TRBV19 and TRBJ1-1, with D perhaps matching TRBD1 (5 bases). The CDR3 coding sequence is TGTGCCAGTAGTATGGCCGGGGGCACTGAAGCTTTCTTT. Protein product: CASSMAGGTEAFF.